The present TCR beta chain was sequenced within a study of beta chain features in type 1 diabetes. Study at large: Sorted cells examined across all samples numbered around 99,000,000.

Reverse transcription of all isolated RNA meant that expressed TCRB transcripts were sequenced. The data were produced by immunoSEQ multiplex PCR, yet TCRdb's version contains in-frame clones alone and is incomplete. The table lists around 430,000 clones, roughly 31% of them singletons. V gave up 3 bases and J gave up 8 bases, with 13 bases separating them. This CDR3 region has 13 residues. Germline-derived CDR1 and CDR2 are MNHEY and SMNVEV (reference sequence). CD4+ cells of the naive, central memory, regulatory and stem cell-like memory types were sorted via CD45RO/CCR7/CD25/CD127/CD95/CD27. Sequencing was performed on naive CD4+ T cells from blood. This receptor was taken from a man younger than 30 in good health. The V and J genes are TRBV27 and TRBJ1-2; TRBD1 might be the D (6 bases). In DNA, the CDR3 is TGTGCCAGCAGTTTGGGGCAGGGGCTCGGCTACACCTTC. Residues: CASSLGQGLGYTF.